Below, 18 T cell receptor beta chains from the same sample are listed, as sequenced in a study of CD8+CD57+ T cells in acquired aplastic anemia. Genomic DNA served as template for TCR beta VDJ and CDR3 profiling. TCRdb called the reads again in MiXCR, with one record for every CDR3 protein. The sample shows roughly 170,000 distinct CDR3 sequences, approximately 48% of them seen only once. Individuals selected for sequencing had exhibited CD8+CD57+ cell expansion on flow cytometry. Sequenced: sorted CD4+, CD8+, or CD8+CD57+ T cells (not recorded which) from PBMCs. These receptors were obtained from a human donor with aplastic anemia.

Points on this clonotype: One end of the junction does not line up with germline, which may come from a read error. The chain joins TRBV7-9 to TRBJ1-1; the D is unclear. The germline CDR1 and CDR2 sequences are SEHNR and FQNEAQ (reference sequence). The CDR3 has 14 amino acids. CDR3 protein: CASNLGQVKTEASF. The DNA of the CDR3 is TGTGCCAGCAACTTAGGCCAGGTGAAGACTGAAGCTTCCTTT.

This clonotype showed up many times. The V call is TRBV9, the J call TRBJ2-3; TRBD2 matches at 12 bases. Germline CDR1 is SGDLS and CDR2 is YYNGEE. The CDR3 has 14 residues. J was trimmed by 4 bases and V by 4 bases; bases with no gene match: 1. The CDR3 nucleotides are TGTGCCAGCAGCCCTAGCGGGGGGGCAGATACGCAGTATTTT. Protein sequence: CASSPSGGADTQYF. The complete variable domain, with remaining parts taken from reference TRBV9 and TRBJ2-3, reads DSGVTQTPKHLITATGQRVTLRCSPRSGDLSVYWYQQSLDQGLQFLIQYYNGEERAKGNILERFSAQQFPDLHSELNLSSLELGDSALYFCASSPSGGADTQYFGPGTRLTVL.

This clonotype was detected many times. The chain carries TRBV5-1 and TRBJ2-3; D might be TRBD2 (6 bases). The CDR3 consists of 16 residues. Germline CDR1 is SGHRS and CDR2 is YFSETQ. Between the trimmed V and J ends, which lost 0 bases and 2 bases, there was a span of 13 bases. The CDR3 is CASSLGGTHLTDTQYF. The DNA of the CDR3 is TGCGCCAGCAGCTTGGGTGGGACTCACCTCACAGATACGCAGTATTTT.

The V and J genes are TRBV6-1 and TRBJ2-7; 11 bases align to TRBD1. In germline, CDR1 is MNHNS, CDR2 SASEGT. The CDR3 is 15 residues long. The V and J ends lost 6 bases and 7 bases, in that order; junction bases with no gene match: 11. CDR3 coding DNA: TGTGCCAGCAGCGCCTCGGACAGGGGGCGCGAGGAGCAGTACTTC. Translation gives CASSASDRGREEQYF.

This sequence joins TRBV24-1 and TRBJ2-6; D is perhaps TRBD1 (8 bases). The CDR3 runs 17 residues. Trimming pared 5 bases from V and 4 bases from J, leaving 17 bases between. Germline V lookup: CDR1 KGHDR, CDR2 SFDVKD. The CDR3 sequence is CATSGTGGGSGANVLTF. In DNA form, the CDR3 reads TGTGCCACCAGTGGAACAGGGGGGGGGAGCGGGGCCAACGTCCTGACTTTC.

The chain uses TRBV19 and TRBJ2-7; the match to TRBD1 covers 9 bases. The J segment lost 0 bases and the V segment lost 4 bases, leaving 1 base of the junction unmatched. CDR3 length: 14 residues. Germline CDR1 LNHDA, CDR2 SQIVND (reference sequence). The CDR3 is CASSRGQGSYEQYF. CDR3 in DNA: TGTGCCAGTAGTAGGGGACAGGGCTCCTACGAGCAGTACTTC. Drawing the rest from reference TRBV19 and TRBJ2-7, the complete variable domain is DGGITQSPKYLFRKEGQNVTLSCEQNLNHDAMYWYRQDPGQGLRLIYYSQIVNDFQKGDIAEGYSVSREKKESFPLTVTSAQKNPTAFYLCASSRGQGSYEQYFGPGTRLTVT.

The J gene is TRBJ1-1, the V gene TRBV2; D call uncertain. This CDR3 comprises 13 residues. Germline CDR1 is SNHLY and CDR2 is FYNNEI. With 6 bases removed from V and 5 bases from J, the gap between germline ends came to 13 bases. The CDR3 protein is CASSTALWTEAFF. The CDR3 DNA reads as TGTGCCAGCAGCACAGCCCTATGGACTGAAGCTTTCTTT.

About this clonotype itself: A much bigger clone sits one base away, suggesting this may be a read error. The gene calls are TRBV6-5 and TRBJ2-1, with D maybe TRBD2 (7 bases). The V and J ends lost 6 bases and 8 bases respectively, with 17 bases between them. This CDR3 comprises 14 residues. CDR1 MNHEY and CDR2 SVGAGI come from the germline V gene. CDR3 in DNA: TGTGCCAGCAGATACATGAGGGGGGGCGATGAGCAGTTCTTC. It translates to CASRYMRGGDEQFF.

The chain combines TRBV7-9 with TRBJ2-7; D remains ambiguous. This CDR3 spans 12 amino acids. Germline loops: CDR1 SEHNR, CDR2 FQNEAQ (reference sequence). V was cut by 3 bases and J by 4 bases, with 7 bases left in between. CDR3 DNA: TGTGCCAGCAGCTTCGGGCAATACGAGCAGTACTTC. As protein: CASSFGQYEQYF.

This clonotype was detected a few times. This chain joins TRBV10-2 and TRBJ1-6, with D unresolved. The CDR3 extends over 13 amino acids. Trimming cost V 8 bases and J 7 bases, with 12 bases left between them. Germline-derived CDR1 and CDR2 are WSHSY and SAAADI. Here the CDR3 reads CASGGSENSPLHF. In nucleotides, the CDR3 is TGCGCCAGCGGAGGTAGTGAGAATTCACCCCTCCACTTT.

To note about this clonotype: One base away lies a much larger clone, so this may be a sequencing read error. The chain recombines TRBV11-2 with TRBJ1-6, with 9 bases lining up with TRBD1. The CDR3 is 16 amino acids. Germline V lookup: CDR1 SGHAT, CDR2 FQNNGV. This CDR3 reads CASGFRDRVNNSPLHF. CDR3 DNA sequence: TGTGCCAGCGGCTTCCGGGACAGGGTTAATAATTCACCCCTCCACTTT. Filled out from reference TRBV11-2 and TRBJ1-6, the complete variable domain reads EAGVAQSPRYKIIEKRQSVAFWCNPISGHATLYWYQQILGQGPKLLIQFQNNGVVDDSQLPKDRFSAERLKGVDSTLKIQPAKLEDSAVYLCASGFRDRVNNSPLHFGNGTRLTVT.

The rearrangement uses TRBV24-1 and TRBJ2-3; perhaps TRBD1 as D (5 bases). The V and J ends lost 3 bases and 2 bases respectively, with 8 bases between them. The CDR3 contains 14 residues. CDR1 is KGHDR and CDR2 is SFDVKD in the germline V gene. The DNA of the CDR3 is TGTGCCACCAGTGATCTAGGGGCCACAGATACGCAGTATTTT. This translates into CATSDLGATDTQYF.

Many counts were recorded for this clonotype. V gene TRBV9 combines with J gene TRBJ2-7, with a tentative D call TRBD2 (6 bases). Trimming shortened V by 3 bases and J by 2 bases, and 15 bases separated the two germline ends. The CDR3 totals 15 residues. The germline gives CDR1 SGDLS, CDR2 YYNGEE. CDR3 coding DNA: TGTGCCAGCAGCGCAGGAGGGTCCGCTCCCTACGAGCAGTACTTC. Encoded protein: CASSAGGSAPYEQYF.

This clonotype was observed at least ten times. The J gene is TRBJ1-1, the V gene TRBV5-4; tentative D call: TRBD1 (6 bases). Germline V CDR1 and CDR2: SGHNT, YYREEE (reference sequence). The CDR3 consists of 15 residues. V was trimmed by 4 bases and J by 8 bases, leaving 21 bases between them. In nucleotides, the CDR3 is TGTGCCAGCAGCCAGGGAGGGGGACCAAATGAGGAAGCTTTCTTT. Protein sequence: CASSQGGGPNEEAFF.

The CDR3 is CASSVARGELFF. DNA for the CDR3: TGTGCCAGCAGCGTGGCCCGCGGGGAGCTGTTTTTT. The rearrangement links TRBV9 to TRBJ2-2, with no clear D. Germline loops: CDR1 SGDLS, CDR2 YYNGEE. CDR3 length: 12 residues. Trimming took off 2 bases at V and 7 bases at J, with 6 bases between the two ends.

The V gene is TRBV7-2, the J gene TRBJ2-5; the match to TRBD2 covers 8 bases. CDR1 and CDR2 from the germline V gene are SGHTA and FQGNSA. The CDR3 sequence is 13 residues long. J gave up 5 bases and V 5 bases, and 4 bases lay outside the gene matches. CDR3 sequence reads: CASSRTSFETQYF. The CDR3 coding sequence is TGTGCCAGCAGCCGGACTAGCTTCGAGACCCAGTACTTC.

This clonotype was seen just once. V gene TRBV5-4 combines with J gene TRBJ2-1; TRBD2 agrees at 10 bases. CDR3 size: 14 residues. Germline V gene data show CDR1 as SGHNT and CDR2 as YYREEE (reference sequence). V shed 0 bases, J shed 7 bases, and the junction held 1 base outside the gene matches. This CDR3 is CASSLDSGRNEQFF. The CDR3 coding sequence is TGTGCCAGCAGCTTGGATAGCGGGAGGAATGAGCAGTTCTTC.

This chain uses TRBV19 with TRBJ1-2, with TRBD1 matching 7 bases. V trimming: 6 bases; J trimming: 4 bases; junction bases outside the gene matches: 8. The CDR3 extends over 14 amino acids. CDR1 LNHDA and CDR2 SQIVND come from the germline V gene (reference sequence). The CDR3 loop is CASRRQGEGYGYTF. Written as DNA, the CDR3 is TGTGCCAGTAGACGACAGGGCGAGGGCTATGGCTACACCTTC.